The rows below give T cell receptor beta chains drawn from one sample of a study of blood T cell repertoires in COVID-19. Libraries were prepared by immunoSEQ multiplex PCR; TCRdb keeps only in-frame clonotypes and omits some of them. Of roughly 320,000 clones in the sample, approximately 85% were seen once. Sequencing input: peripheral blood. The receptors were gathered from a human donor in a cohort sampled during active COVID-19. CDR3s include the opening cysteine and the closing phenylalanine or tryptophan. D genes are given only for firm matches. Size is omitted from some rows. Given values are once, few, many or a class for expanded clones.

j_gene	abundance	d_gene	v_gene	CDR3aa	CDR3nt
TRBJ1-2	NA	NA	TRBV19	CASSQKGGMVGYTF	TGTGCCAGTAGTCAAAAAGGGGGAATGGTTGGCTACACCTTC
TRBJ1-1	NA	NA	TRBV4-1	CASSRTVNTEAFF	TGCGCCAGCAGCCGGACAGTGAACACTGAAGCTTTCTTT
TRBJ2-5	NA	NA	TRBV3-1/TRBV3-2	CASSQVAQYF	TGTGCCAGCAGCCAAGTAGCCCAGTACTTC
TRBJ2-7	NA	TRBD1	TRBV7-6	CASSSDRGYEQYF	TGTGCCAGCAGCTCCGACAGGGGGTACGAGCAGTACTTC
TRBJ2-7	NA	TRBD1	TRBV27	CASSLLGGGSYEQYF	TGTGCCAGCAGTTTATTAGGGGGCGGGTCATACGAGCAGTACTTC
TRBJ1-2	NA	TRBD1	TRBV24-1	CATRTGRGGYTF	TGTGCCACCAGGACAGGGAGAGGTGGCTACACCTTC
TRBJ2-5	NA	TRBD2	TRBV10-1	CASTSPPQLAGGIETQYF	TGCGCCAGCACCTCCCCCCCTCAGCTGGCGGGGGGAATCGAGACCCAGTACTTC
TRBJ1-1	NA	NA	TRBV7-9	CASSPRTANTEAFF	TGTGCCAGCAGCCCCCGGACAGCGAACACTGAAGCTTTCTTT
TRBJ1-6	few	NA	TRBV10-2	CATCSRDNSPLHF	TGCGCCACCTGTAGCAGAGATAATTCACCCCTCCACTTT
TRBJ2-7	NA	NA	TRBV18	CASSPATASYEQYF	TGTGCCAGCTCACCCGCGACAGCATCCTACGAGCAGTACTTC
TRBJ1-3	NA	TRBD1	TRBV3-1/TRBV3-2	CASSHSGTASGNTIYF	TGTGCCAGCAGCCACTCCGGGACAGCTTCTGGAAACACCATATATTTT
TRBJ2-7	NA	TRBD1	TRBV6-5	CASSWVQTGDNEQYF	TGTGCCAGCAGCTGGGTCCAGACAGGGGACAACGAGCAGTACTTC
TRBJ1-1	once	TRBD1	TRBV9	CASSVGRTGVGTEAFF	TGTGCCAGCAGCGTAGGTAGGACAGGGGTCGGCACTGAAGCTTTCTTT
TRBJ2-7	NA	TRBD1	TRBV5-1	CASSLDRGPEQYF	TGCGCCAGCAGCCTGGACAGGGGGCCCGAGCAGTACTTC
TRBJ2-5	NA	TRBD2	TRBV7-2	CASSLALWRGGQETQYF	TGTGCCAGCAGCTTAGCGCTGTGGCGGGGGGGACAAGAGACCCAGTACTTC
TRBJ2-7	few	NA	TRBV20-1	CSASYRAGYEQYF	TGCAGTGCTAGTTACAGGGCTGGCTACGAGCAGTACTTC
TRBJ2-7	NA	NA	TRBV18	CASSPSQGRVEQYF	TGTGCCAGCTCACCAAGTCAGGGTAGGGTCGAGCAGTACTTC
TRBJ2-7	NA	NA	TRBV18	CASSPGQYEQYF	TGTGCCAGCTCACCAGGGCAGTACGAGCAGTACTTC
TRBJ2-2	NA	TRBD2	TRBV10-3	CAPSPGGGGVYTGELFF	TGTGCCCCCTCTCCGGGCGGCGGGGGGGTGTACACCGGGGAGCTGTTTTTT
TRBJ2-1	once	NA	TRBV2	CASSEAPFQGPLYNEQFF	TGTGCCAGCAGTGAAGCTCCTTTTCAGGGCCCCCTCTACAATGAGCAGTTCTTC
TRBJ2-7	NA	NA	TRBV25-1	CASSEEGVPLSYEQYF	TGTGCCAGCAGTGAAGAGGGTGTGCCCCTCTCCTACGAGCAGTACTTC
TRBJ2-7	NA	TRBD1	TRBV4-1	CASSQGPGQPYEQYF	TGCGCCAGCAGCCAAGGACCGGGACAGCCCTACGAGCAGTACTTC
TRBJ1-2	NA	TRBD1	TRBV19	CASSIDRGSASFYGYTF	TGTGCCAGTAGTATAGACAGGGGGTCAGCATCCTTCTATGGCTACACCTTC
TRBJ1-2	NA	NA	TRBV3-1/TRBV3-2	CASSQTGYGYTF	TGTGCCAGCAGCCAAACAGGCTATGGCTACACCTTC
TRBJ2-1	NA	NA	TRBV5-1	CASSLGDRQYNEQFF	TGCGCCAGCAGCTTGGGTGACAGACAATACAATGAGCAGTTCTTC
TRBJ1-4	NA	NA	TRBV6-5	CASGTGLGEKLFF	TGTGCCAGCGGCACAGGGCTGGGGGAAAAACTGTTTTTT
TRBJ2-7	once	NA	TRBV25-1	CASSESGGVVFVQYF	TGTGCCAGCAGTGAATCCGGGGGAGTAGTCTTCGTGCAGTACTTC
TRBJ2-1	NA	TRBD2	TRBV19	CASSTRTSGALYNEQFF	TGTGCCAGTAGTACAAGGACTAGCGGGGCCCTTTACAATGAGCAGTTCTTC
TRBJ1-1	once	NA	TRBV2	CARKDRSEAFF	TGTGCCAGAAAAGACAGGAGTGAAGCTTTCTTT
TRBJ1-3	NA	NA	TRBV19	CASIVGNTIYF	TGTGCCAGTATAGTCGGAAACACCATATATTTT
TRBJ2-7	NA	NA	TRBV6-6	CASSRDKEQYF	TGTGCCAGCAGTAGGGACAAGGAGCAGTACTTC
TRBJ2-1	NA	TRBD2	TRBV7-9	CASSDPGTTYNEQFF	TGTGCCAGTTCTGATCCCGGGACTACGTACAATGAGCAGTTCTTC
TRBJ2-7	NA	NA	TRBV24-1	CATSRGYEQYF	TGTGCCACCAGTAGAGGCTACGAGCAGTACTTC
TRBJ2-7	NA	TRBD2	TRBV6-6	CASIHSGGTYEQYF	TGTGCCAGCATCCATAGCGGGGGAACCTACGAGCAGTACTTC
TRBJ1-2	NA	TRBD1	TRBV7-9	CASTRDRDYGYTF	TGTGCCAGCACCAGGGACAGGGACTATGGCTACACCTTC
TRBJ1-1	once	NA	TRBV5-1	CASSSTFGTSMNTEAFF	TGCGCCAGCAGCTCAACCTTCGGTACTAGTATGAACACTGAAGCTTTCTTT
TRBJ2-1	NA	NA	TRBV7-6	CASSLAVTRNEQFF	TGTGCCAGCAGCTTGGCGGTCACGCGGAATGAGCAGTTCTTC
TRBJ2-3	NA	NA	TRBV4-2	CASSQDGRTQYF	TGTGCCAGCAGCCAAGATGGGCGTACGCAGTATTTT
TRBJ1-2	NA	TRBD1	TRBV18	CASSQRDRGGYTF	TGTGCCAGCTCACAAAGGGACAGAGGTGGCTACACCTTC
TRBJ1-5	few	NA	TRBV5-5	CASSFLPGDNQPQHF	TGTGCCAGCAGCTTCTTACCCGGGGACAATCAGCCCCAGCATTTT
TRBJ1-5	NA	NA	TRBV4-1	CASSHNGLSNQPQHF	TGCGCCAGCAGTCACAATGGACTTAGCAATCAGCCCCAGCATTTT
TRBJ2-1	NA	NA	TRBV10-3	CAIRGGVSSVNEQFF	TGTGCCATCAGGGGAGGTGTTAGCAGCGTCAATGAGCAGTTCTTC
TRBJ1-6	NA	NA	TRBV3-1/TRBV3-2	CASSQTMQTTIPLLHF	TGTGCCAGCAGCCAAACTATGCAGACTACAATCCCCCTGCTCCACTTT
TRBJ1-5	few	TRBD1	TRBV2	CAISGTGALPNSNQPQHF	TGTGCCATCTCCGGGACAGGGGCCCTCCCGAATAGCAATCAGCCCCAGCATTTT
TRBJ1-2	NA	NA	TRBV5-6	CASSTGKYYGYTF	TGTGCCAGCAGCACAGGGAAATACTATGGCTACACCTTC
TRBJ1-6	NA	NA	TRBV6-5	CASSRSGDGSPLHF	TGTGCCAGCTCTCGTTCGGGAGATGGATCACCCCTCCACTTT
TRBJ1-2	NA	NA	TRBV19	CASYTNSYGYTF	TGTGCCAGCTACACTAACTCTTATGGCTACACCTTC
TRBJ2-3	NA	TRBD1	TRBV7-3	CASRARQGLDTQYF	TGTGCCAGCAGGGCTAGACAGGGGCTAGATACGCAGTATTTT
TRBJ2-7	few	TRBD1	TRBV13	CASSLGRGQTYEQYF	TGTGCCAGCAGCTTAGGCAGGGGGCAAACCTACGAGCAGTACTTC
TRBJ2-7	NA	NA	TRBV30	CAWAGSYEQYF	TGTGCCTGGGCGGGGTCCTACGAGCAGTACTTC
TRBJ1-4	NA	NA	TRBV10-2	CASSESPGDFEKLFF	TGCGCCAGCAGTGAGTCGCCCGGGGACTTTGAAAAACTGTTTTTT
TRBJ2-2	NA	TRBD2	TRBV9	CASRGGGTGELFF	TGTGCCAGCAGGGGCGGGGGGACCGGGGAGCTGTTTTTT
TRBJ1-1	NA	NA	TRBV7-9	CASSLVQGMNTEAFF	TGTGCCAGCAGCTTAGTGCAGGGGATGAACACTGAAGCTTTCTTT
TRBJ1-2	once	NA	TRBV4-1	CASSPSTEARYTF	TGCGCCAGCAGCCCCTCAACGGAGGCGCGCTACACCTTC